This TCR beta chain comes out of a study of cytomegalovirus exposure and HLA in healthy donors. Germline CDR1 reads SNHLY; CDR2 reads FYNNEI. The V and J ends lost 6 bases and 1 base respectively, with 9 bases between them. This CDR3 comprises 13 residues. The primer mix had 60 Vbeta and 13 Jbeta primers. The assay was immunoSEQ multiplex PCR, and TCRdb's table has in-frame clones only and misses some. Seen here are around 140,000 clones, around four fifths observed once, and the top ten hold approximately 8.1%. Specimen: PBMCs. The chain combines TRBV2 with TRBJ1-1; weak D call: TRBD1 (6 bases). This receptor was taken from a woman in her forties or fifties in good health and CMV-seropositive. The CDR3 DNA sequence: TGTGCCAGCAGAGGGGGGGGGAACACTGAAGCTTTCTTT. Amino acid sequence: CASRGGGNTEAFF. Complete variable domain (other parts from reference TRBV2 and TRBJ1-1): EPEVTQTPSHQVTQMGQEVILRCVPISNHLYFYWYRQILGQKVEFLVSFYNNEISEKSEIFDDQFSVERPDGSNFTLKIRSTKLEDSAMYFCASRGGGNTEAFFGQGTRLTVV.